These 27 T cell receptor beta chains originate from one sample sequenced in a study of shared clonotypes between healthy human individuals. Libraries were prepared by immunoSEQ multiplex PCR; TCRdb keeps only in-frame clonotypes and omits some of them. The sample comprises over a million clones, roughly 96% of which are singletons, and approximately 1.1% rests with the top ten. Sequencing was performed on naive CD4+ T cells sorted from blood. The subset here: CD45RA+ positively selected. These receptor sequences come from a man aged 30-40 years in good health.

The rearrangement links TRBV6-5 to TRBJ1-1; 10 bases map to TRBD1. The V segment lost 6 bases and the J segment 2 bases; nucleotides outside the gene matches: 6. CDR3 size: 15 residues. Germline assignment: CDR1 MNHEY and CDR2 SVGAGI. The DNA of the CDR3 is TGTGCCAGCAGGCGGGACAGGGGCGTAAACACTGAAGCTTTCTTT. It is translated as CASRRDRGVNTEAFF.

CDR3 in amino acids: CSVSDTRGAFF. Written as DNA, the CDR3 is TGCAGCGTATCCGACACCCGAGGAGCTTTCTTT. The chain is built from TRBV29-1 and TRBJ1-1; D gene unclear. This CDR3 has 11 amino acids. Germline assignment: CDR1 SQVTM and CDR2 ANQGSEA. Trimming removed 6 bases at V and 10 bases at J, with 15 bases between.

The rearrangement uses TRBV5-1 and TRBJ1-5, with a possible D match to TRBD1 (5 bases). The germline V gene has CDR1 SGHRS and CDR2 YFSETQ. The CDR3 has 15 residues. V was clipped by 4 bases and J by 6 bases, with 17 bases between them. CDR3 amino acids: CASSLTTGRLQPQHF. CDR3 DNA: TGCGCCAGCAGCCTCACTACAGGACGGCTTCAGCCCCAGCATTTT. Based on the CDR3 plus reference TRBV5-1 and TRBJ1-5, the full variable domain is KAGVTQTPRYLIKTRGQQVTLSCSPISGHRSVSWYQQTPGQGLQFLFEYFSETQRNKGNFPGRFSGRQFSNSRSEMNVSTLELGDSALYLCASSLTTGRLQPQHFGDGTRLSIL.

The chain employs TRBV19 and TRBJ2-7; perhaps TRBD1 as D (5 bases). The CDR3 covers 14 residues. V gave up 6 bases and J gave up 3 bases, with 15 bases separating them. Germline V gives CDR1 LNHDA, CDR2 SQIVND (reference sequence). The CDR3 loop reads CASRPRGNDYEQYF. The CDR3 region has the DNA TGTGCCAGTAGGCCTAGGGGAAATGACTACGAGCAGTACTTC.

About this clone: This CDR3 is also generated by other DNA sequences in the sample. This sequence joins TRBV7-9 and TRBJ1-1; the D gene is possibly TRBD1 (5 bases). Per the germline V gene, CDR1 is SEHNR and CDR2 is FQNEAQ (reference sequence). The V gene lost 0 bases and the J gene lost 0 bases, with 5 bases spanning the gap. The CDR3 totals 14 residues. As DNA, the CDR3 is TGTGCCAGCAGCTTAGCAGGGGTGAACACTGAAGCTTTCTTT. As protein: CASSLAGVNTEAFF. Together with reference TRBV7-9 and TRBJ1-1, the CDR3 gives the full variable domain: DTGVSQNPRHKITKRGQNVTFRCDPISEHNRLYWYRQTLGQGPEFLTYFQNEAQLEKSRLLSDRFSAERPKGSFSTLEIQRTEQGDSAMYLCASSLAGVNTEAFFGQGTRLTVV.

The chain carries TRBV7-9 and TRBJ1-3, with D uncertain. The CDR3 contains 16 residues. In germline, CDR1 is SEHNR, CDR2 FQNEAQ (reference sequence). The V end was cut by 1 base, the J end by 8 bases, with 18 bases between. CDR3 coding DNA: TGTGCCAGCAGCTTAGGGTCGGTGACCAAGGCAGACACCATATATTTT. This codes for CASSLGSVTKADTIYF.

V is TRBV7-8 and J is TRBJ1-5; no definite D call. The ends were cut back, 4 bases at V and 9 bases at J, with 19 bases in the middle. The CDR3 is 15 amino acids. Germline V CDR1 and CDR2: SGHVS, FQNEAQ. In nucleotides, the CDR3 is TGTGCCAGCAGCTCCCACGGAAGAGAAAATGCGCCCCAGCATTTT. It translates to CASSSHGRENAPQHF.

The J gene is TRBJ2-7, the V gene TRBV6-1; 9 positions match TRBD2. The CDR3 has 14 amino acids. After removal of 2 bases from V and 6 bases from J, the junction contained 5 bases not matched to a gene. From germline, CDR1 is MNHNS and CDR2 SASEGT. This CDR3 reads CASSENSGSFEQYF. The DNA for the CDR3 is TGTGCCAGCAGTGAAAATAGCGGGAGTTTCGAGCAGTACTTC.

V usage is TRBV7-3 and J usage is TRBJ2-3; perhaps TRBD2 as D (6 bases). The CDR3 runs to 15 residues. Germline loops: CDR1 SGHTA, CDR2 FQGTGA. V lost 0 bases and J 7 bases, leaving 14 bases between the germline ends. CDR3 in DNA: TGTGCCAGCAGCTTAACAGGGCTAGGAGGGTATACGCAGTATTTT. This sequence encodes CASSLTGLGGYTQYF.

As for this clone: Other DNA sequences in this specimen translate into the identical CDR3. The chain is built from TRBV18 and TRBJ2-7; tentatively, D is TRBD1 (5 bases). Trimming cost V 3 bases and J 2 bases, with 8 bases left between them. CDR1 and CDR2 from the germline V gene are KGHSH and LQKENI. There are 13 residues in the CDR3. The CDR3 DNA reads TGTGCCAGCTCACCCAGGGAAACCTACGAGCAGTACTTC. Translation gives CASSPRETYEQYF.

The chain carries TRBV19 and TRBJ1-5, with 8 bases aligning to TRBD1. V was pared by 1 base and J by 4 bases, with 3 bases of the junction left unmatched. CDR1 LNHDA and CDR2 SQIVND come from the germline V gene (reference sequence). This CDR3 has 15 amino acids. In DNA, the CDR3 is TGTGCCAGTAGTATAGTTACAGGGGGGAATCAGCCCCAGCATTTT. It codes for CASSIVTGGNQPQHF.

The V call is TRBV29-1, the J call TRBJ2-3; a weak D match, TRBD2 (5 bases). The CDR3 runs to 14 residues. Germline V gene data show CDR1 as SQVTM and CDR2 as ANQGSEA. Trimming removed 6 bases at V and 1 base at J, with 14 bases between. This CDR3 is CSVGLMAGTDTQYF. As DNA, the CDR3 is TGCAGCGTAGGACTTATGGCTGGCACAGATACGCAGTATTTT.

Here the CDR3 DNA reads TGTGCCACTTCAAAAACCCAGGGGGTCAATGAGCAGTTCTTC. The encoded protein is CATSKTQGVNEQFF. The chain has TRBV19 and TRBJ2-1; the match to TRBD1 covers 7 bases. This CDR3 contains 14 residues. From germline, CDR1 is LNHDA and CDR2 SQIVND (reference sequence). V lost 10 bases, J lost 6 bases, and 12 bases stayed unmatched.

The V call is TRBV7-2, the J call TRBJ2-5; TRBD1 or TRBD2 may be the D gene (7 bases each). Trimming left V 5 bases short and J 4 bases short, with 17 bases between. This CDR3 contains 15 residues. Germline CDR1 SGHTA, CDR2 FQGNSA. The CDR3 DNA reads as TGTGCCAGCAGCCGCCAGGGGGGGGAGCGAGAGACCCAGTACTTC. Its protein product is CASSRQGGERETQYF.

V usage is TRBV5-4 and J usage is TRBJ1-2; D unclear. The germline V gene encodes CDR1 SGHNT and CDR2 YYREEE (reference sequence). Trimming pared 1 base from V and 2 bases from J, leaving 12 bases between. This CDR3 contains 15 residues. The CDR3 here is CASSLLGMQNYGYTF. Here the CDR3 DNA reads TGTGCCAGCAGCTTGTTAGGGATGCAAAACTATGGCTACACCTTC.

The rearrangement links TRBV29-1 to TRBJ1-2, with D maybe TRBD1 (6 bases). This CDR3 is 12 amino acids long. Germline CDR1 is SQVTM and CDR2 is ANQGSEA. Trimming took 5 bases from V and 3 from J, leaving 10 bases between them. The CDR3 here is CSVLAGDYGYTF. The DNA for the CDR3 is TGCAGCGTTCTGGCAGGGGACTATGGCTACACCTTC.

This chain uses TRBV19 with TRBJ2-2; TRBD1 matches 7 bases. This CDR3 comprises 15 residues. CDR1 and CDR2 from the germline V gene are LNHDA and SQIVND (reference sequence). After removal of 7 bases from V and 3 bases from J, the junction contained 8 bases not matched to a gene. This CDR3 is CASTPPRGYTGELFF. The CDR3 bases are TGTGCCAGTACCCCTCCCAGGGGGTACACCGGGGAGCTGTTTTTT.

This clone was found once. The genes are TRBV4-1 and TRBJ2-1, with no clear D. V was clipped by 4 bases and J by 5 bases, with 18 bases between them. This CDR3 is 16 amino acids long. Germline CDR1 reads MGHRA; CDR2 reads YSYEKL. CDR3 sequence (DNA): TGCGCCAGCAGCCCACTCCCTACGGGCGTTAACAATGAGCAGTTCTTC. As protein: CASSPLPTGVNNEQFF.

This clone was counted once. The V call is TRBV2, the J call TRBJ2-2, with 7 bases matching TRBD1. From germline, CDR1 is SNHLY and CDR2 FYNNEI. CDR3 length: 16 amino acids. The trim removed 6 bases at V and 0 bases at J, leaving 7 bases unmatched. CDR3 nucleotides: TGTGCCAGCAGCCTACCGGGACAGTCGAACACCGGGGAGCTGTTTTTT. Its translation: CASSLPGQSNTGELFF.

The chain uses TRBV27 and TRBJ2-7; the match to TRBD1 covers 9 bases. In germline, CDR1 is MNHEY, CDR2 SMNVEV (reference sequence). V dropped 3 bases and J dropped 4; count of bases not matched to a gene: 13. The CDR3 sequence is 17 residues long. In DNA form, the CDR3 reads TGTGCCAGCAGTTTTTCGCACACACAGGGGGCCATTTACGAGCAGTACTTC. The encoded protein is CASSFSHTQGAIYEQYF.

This rearrangement joins TRBV5-6 to TRBJ2-1; 8 bases line up with TRBD2. CDR3 size: 14 residues. V lost 0 bases and J lost 6; bases outside the gene matches: 2. Germline CDR1 SGHDT, CDR2 YYEEEE. Here the CDR3 DNA reads TGTGCCAGCAGCTTGGGTGGGACTAGCAATGAGCAGTTCTTC. Its protein is CASSLGGTSNEQFF.

This chain links TRBV2 with TRBJ2-2; D is ambiguous. Germline assignment: CDR1 SNHLY and CDR2 FYNNEI. The CDR3 totals 14 residues. The V gene lost 2 bases and the J gene lost 7 bases, with 11 bases spanning the gap. The CDR3 nucleotides are TGTGCCAGCAGTGAACAGACGGAGCTCGGGGAGCTGTTTTTT. Translated: CASSEQTELGELFF.

The chain is built from TRBV5-6 and TRBJ1-5; D is undetermined. This CDR3 contains 14 residues. V lost 0 bases, J lost 5 bases, and 9 bases lay in between. Germline V gives CDR1 SGHDT, CDR2 YYEEEE. This CDR3 is CASSLVGNHQPQHF. The CDR3 nucleotides read TGTGCCAGCAGCTTGGTGGGGAATCATCAGCCCCAGCATTTT.

This chain joins TRBV13 and TRBJ1-1; TRBD1 matches at 7 bases. Germline lookup yields CDR1 PRHDT and CDR2 FYEKMQ (reference sequence). Trimming removed 3 bases from V and 8 bases from J; junction bases left unmatched: 12. The CDR3 totals 15 residues. This CDR3 reads CASSFYPIGTAEAFF. The CDR3 DNA reads as TGTGCCAGCAGCTTTTACCCAATCGGGACAGCAGAAGCTTTCTTT.

This chain uses TRBV6-5 with TRBJ1-5; D might be TRBD1 (6 bases). This CDR3 has 16 residues. Per germline, CDR1 MNHEY and CDR2 SVGAGI. V was cut by 4 bases and J by 6 bases, with 19 bases left in between. The CDR3 DNA sequence: TGTGCCAGCAGTTCACTCGAGAGGGGGTCGGGTCAGCCCCAGCATTTT. The encoded protein is CASSSLERGSGQPQHF.

The CDR3 protein is CASSFVGLRGEQYF. The CDR3 nucleotides are TGTGCCAGCAGCTTCGTTGGTTTGAGGGGAGAGCAGTACTTC. The chain is built from TRBV7-9 and TRBJ2-7; perhaps D is TRBD1 or TRBD2 (5 bases each). This CDR3 has 14 residues. From germline, CDR1 is SEHNR and CDR2 FQNEAQ (reference sequence). V lost 3 bases, J lost 7 bases, and 16 bases lay in between.

The rearrangement joins TRBV18 to TRBJ2-1, with 9 bases lining up with TRBD2. V lost 1 base and J lost 6; bases outside the gene matches: 4. Germline V gene data show CDR1 as KGHSH and CDR2 as LQKENI. This CDR3 contains 15 residues. The CDR3 sequence: CASSPLGLAPNEQFF. Written as DNA, the CDR3 is TGTGCCAGCTCACCACTCGGACTAGCGCCCAATGAGCAGTTCTTC.